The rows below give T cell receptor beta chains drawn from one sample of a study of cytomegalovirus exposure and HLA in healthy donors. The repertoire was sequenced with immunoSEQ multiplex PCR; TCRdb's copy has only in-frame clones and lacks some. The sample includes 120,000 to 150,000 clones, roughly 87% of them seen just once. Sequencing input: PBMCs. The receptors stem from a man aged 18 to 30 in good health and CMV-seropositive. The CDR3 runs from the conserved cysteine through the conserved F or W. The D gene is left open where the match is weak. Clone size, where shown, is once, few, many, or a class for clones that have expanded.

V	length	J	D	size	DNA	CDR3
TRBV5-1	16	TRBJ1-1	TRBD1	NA	TGCGCCAGCAGAATCGGGACAGGGAGAGCGAACACTGAAGCTTTCTTT	CASRIGTGRANTEAFF
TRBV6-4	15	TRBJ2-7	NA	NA	TGTGCCAGCAGTGACTCGAGGGAGCGCCCCTACGAGCAGTACTTC	CASSDSRERPYEQYF
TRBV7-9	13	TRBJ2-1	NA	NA	TGTGCCAGCAGCCAAACGGGGGACAATGAGCAGTTCTTC	CASSQTGDNEQFF
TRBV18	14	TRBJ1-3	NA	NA	TGTGCCAGCTCCCTGGCGGTTACTGGAAACACCATATATTTT	CASSLAVTGNTIYF
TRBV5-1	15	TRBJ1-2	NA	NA	TGCGCCAGCAGCTTGGCAGAATCAGGGTACCATGGCTACACCTTC	CASSLAESGYHGYTF
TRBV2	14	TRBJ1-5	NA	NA	TGTGCCAGCAGGATATGGGGGGACAATCAGCCCCAGCATTTT	CASRIWGDNQPQHF
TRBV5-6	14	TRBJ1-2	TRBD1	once	TGTGCCAGCAGCTTAATCGGACAGGGTCTGGGCTACACCTTC	CASSLIGQGLGYTF
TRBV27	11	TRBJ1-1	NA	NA	TGTGCCAGCACCCCGAGGTCTGAAGCTTTCTTT	CASTPRSEAFF
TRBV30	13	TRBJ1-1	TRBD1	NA	TGTGCCTGGAGCCGGACAGGGAACACTGAAGCTTTCTTT	CAWSRTGNTEAFF
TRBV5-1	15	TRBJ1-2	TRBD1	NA	TGCGCCAGCAGCCAGCGAACAGGGGGCCGGTATGGCTACACCTTC	CASSQRTGGRYGYTF
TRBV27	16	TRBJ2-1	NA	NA	TGTGCCAGCAGTTTCACAGAACTTAGCTCCTACAATGAGCAGTTCTTC	CASSFTELSSYNEQFF
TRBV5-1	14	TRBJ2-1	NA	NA	TGCGCCAGCAGCCAAGGACAGTCCTACAATGAGCAGTTCTTC	CASSQGQSYNEQFF
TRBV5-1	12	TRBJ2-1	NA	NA	TGCGCCAGCAGCACCGACTACTATGAGCAGTTCTTC	CASSTDYYEQFF
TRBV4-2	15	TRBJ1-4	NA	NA	TGTGCCAGCAGTCTAGACCTCTCGGCATATGAAAAACTGTTTTTT	CASSLDLSAYEKLFF
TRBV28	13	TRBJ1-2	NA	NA	TGTGCCAGCAGTTTTGTGGCGGGGTATGGCTACACCTTC	CASSFVAGYGYTF
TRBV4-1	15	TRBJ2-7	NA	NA	TGCGCCAGCAGCCATTATAATAGGGACTCCGACGAGCAGTACTTC	CASSHYNRDSDEQYF
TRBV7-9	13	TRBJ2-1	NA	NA	TGTGCCAGCGACGGGTGGTCCTACAATGAGCAGTTCTTC	CASDGWSYNEQFF
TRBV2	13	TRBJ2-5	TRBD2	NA	TGTGCCAGCCGCGGCCGGGGAGGGGAGACCCAGTACTTC	CASRGRGGETQYF
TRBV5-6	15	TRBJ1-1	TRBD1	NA	TGTGCCAGCAGCTATTTAGGGACAGTGAACACTGAAGCTTTCTTT	CASSYLGTVNTEAFF
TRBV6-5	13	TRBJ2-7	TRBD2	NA	TGTGCCTCAACGAGCGGGAGATCCTACGAGCAGTACTTC	CASTSGRSYEQYF
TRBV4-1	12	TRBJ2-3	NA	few	TGCGCCAGCAGCCAAGGACTAGATACGCAGTATTTT	CASSQGLDTQYF
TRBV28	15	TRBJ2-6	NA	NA	TGTGCCAGCAGTTTCCATGTCTCTGGGGCCAACGTCCTGACTTTC	CASSFHVSGANVLTF
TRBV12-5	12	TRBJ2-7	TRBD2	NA	TGTGCTAGTGGTGGCGGGAGATACGAGCAGTACTTC	CASGGGRYEQYF
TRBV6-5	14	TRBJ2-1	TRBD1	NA	TGTGCCAGCAGCCCAGACAGGGGAGTCAATGAGCAGTTCTTC	CASSPDRGVNEQFF
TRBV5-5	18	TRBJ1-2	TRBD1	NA	TGTGCCAGCAGCCGAAGACAGGGCTCGAACCAAGCTAACTATGGCTACACCTTC	CASSRRQGSNQANYGYTF
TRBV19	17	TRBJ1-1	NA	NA	TGTGCCAGTAGTATAGTCAGGGGCGCAGACTTGAACACTGAAGCTTTCTTT	CASSIVRGADLNTEAFF
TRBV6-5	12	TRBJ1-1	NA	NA	TGTGCCAGCGTCGGACAGTACACTGAAGCTTTCTTT	CASVGQYTEAFF
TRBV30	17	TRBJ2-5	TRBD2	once	TGTGCCTGGAGCGGGACACGGACTAGCGGGGGGACAGAGACCCAGTACTTC	CAWSGTRTSGGTETQYF
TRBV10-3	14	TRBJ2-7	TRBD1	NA	TGTGCCATCAGTGCAGGGACAGGGGGCGACGAGCAGTACTTC	CAISAGTGGDEQYF
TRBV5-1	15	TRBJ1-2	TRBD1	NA	TGCGCCAGCAGCCCGGGACAGGGCCCTTCTTATGGCTACACCTTC	CASSPGQGPSYGYTF
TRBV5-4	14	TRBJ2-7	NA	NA	TGTGCCAGCAGCTTGGGCGGAAGCCCCTACGAGCAGTACTTC	CASSLGGSPYEQYF
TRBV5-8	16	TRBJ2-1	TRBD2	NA	TGTGCCAGCAGCTTGGGGACTAGCGGGAGCGACCTTGAGCAGTTCTTC	CASSLGTSGSDLEQFF
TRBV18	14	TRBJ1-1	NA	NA	TGTGCCAGCTCACCAGAACAGGTGAACACTGAAGCTTTCTTT	CASSPEQVNTEAFF
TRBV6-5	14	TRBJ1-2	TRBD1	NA	TGTGCCAGCAGCGGACAGGGGGCTCCTCGTGGCTACACCTTC	CASSGQGAPRGYTF
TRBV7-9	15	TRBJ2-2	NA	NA	TGTGCCAGCAGCTTTAGACTCTCCTCCACCGGGGAGCTGTTTTTT	CASSFRLSSTGELFF
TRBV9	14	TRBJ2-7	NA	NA	TGTGCCAGCAGCGTAGCTACCCTGGGAGGCGAGCAGTACTTC	CASSVATLGGEQYF
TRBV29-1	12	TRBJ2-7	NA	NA	TGCAGCGTTGAAGTCACGGGATACGAGCAGTACTTC	CSVEVTGYEQYF
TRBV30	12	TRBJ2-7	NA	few	TGTGCCTGGAGCCCCTCCTCCTACGAGCAGTACTTC	CAWSPSSYEQYF
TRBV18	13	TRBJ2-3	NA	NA	TGTGCCAGCTCACGTGTTCCCCCTGATACGCAGTATTTT	CASSRVPPDTQYF
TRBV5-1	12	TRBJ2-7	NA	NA	TGCGCCAGCAGCAGTGGACATAACGAGCAGTACTTC	CASSSGHNEQYF
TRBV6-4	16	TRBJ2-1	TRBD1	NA	TGTGCCAGCAGCGGTATCGTGGGACAGGGGGCGCAGGAGCAGTTCTTC	CASSGIVGQGAQEQFF